The TCR beta chain described here comes from a study of regulatory dendritic cells for organ transplantation. Sorted subsets were CFSE-labeled and cultured roughly five days with allogeneic dendritic cells. A note on this clone: Its antigen is undetermined.

The protocol was immunoSEQ multiplex PCR, while the TCRdb copy is restricted to in-frame clones and leaves out a portion. The table includes 12,000 or so clones, roughly 91% detected once. Germline V gene lookup returns CDR1 MDHEN and CDR2 SYDVKM. The CDR3 runs 15 residues. After removal of 8 bases from V and 4 bases from J, the junction contained 8 bases not matched to a gene. Study-level findings and limits: Regulatory dendritic cells appeared to expand memory CD8+ clones less than mature ones.

The sequence was collected from a human donor in good health. The sequenced sample was naive CD8+ T cells from blood cultured with dendritic cells. As for subset: CD45RA+ naive T cells. The chain joins TRBV28 to TRBJ2-1, with 10 bases identical to TRBD2. The CDR3 spells CASDLAGGGYNEQFF. As DNA, the CDR3 is TGTGCCAGCGATTTAGCGGGAGGAGGTTACAATGAGCAGTTCTTC.